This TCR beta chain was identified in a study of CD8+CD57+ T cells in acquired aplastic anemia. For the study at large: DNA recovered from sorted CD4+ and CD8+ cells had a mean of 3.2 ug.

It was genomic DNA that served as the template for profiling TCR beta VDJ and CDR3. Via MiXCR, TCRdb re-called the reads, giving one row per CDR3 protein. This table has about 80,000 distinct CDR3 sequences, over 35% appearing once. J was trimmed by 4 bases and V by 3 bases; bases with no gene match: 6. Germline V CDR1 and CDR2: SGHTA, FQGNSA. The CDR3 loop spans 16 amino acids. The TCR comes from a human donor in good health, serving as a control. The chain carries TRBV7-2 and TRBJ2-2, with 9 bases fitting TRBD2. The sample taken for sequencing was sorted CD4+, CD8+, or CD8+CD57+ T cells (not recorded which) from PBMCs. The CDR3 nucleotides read TGTGCCAGCAGCTTGAGGCTAGCGGGGCTCACCGGGGAGCTGTTTTTT. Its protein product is CASSLRLAGLTGELFF.